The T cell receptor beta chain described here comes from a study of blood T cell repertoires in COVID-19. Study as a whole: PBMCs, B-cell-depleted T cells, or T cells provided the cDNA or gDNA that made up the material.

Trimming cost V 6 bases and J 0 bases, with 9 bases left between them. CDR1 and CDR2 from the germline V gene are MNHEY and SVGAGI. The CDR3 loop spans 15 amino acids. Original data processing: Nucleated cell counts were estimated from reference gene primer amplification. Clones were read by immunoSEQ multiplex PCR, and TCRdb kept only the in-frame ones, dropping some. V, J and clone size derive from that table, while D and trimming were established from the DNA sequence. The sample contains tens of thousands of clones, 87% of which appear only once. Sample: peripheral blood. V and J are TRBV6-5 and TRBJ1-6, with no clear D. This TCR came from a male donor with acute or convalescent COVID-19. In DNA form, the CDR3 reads TGTGCCAGCAGGCAAATTAGCTCCTATAATTCACCCCTCCACTTT. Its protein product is CASRQISSYNSPLHF.